Sequencing of this TCR beta chain was carried out in a study of T-cell reconstitution after alpha-beta-depleted transplantation in children. Study conclusions and caveats: Two months or so post-transplant, alpha-beta T cells reportedly derived from several hundred expanded graft clones.

In the case of this clonotype: Its antigen is not identified.

Germline CDR1 is LNHNV and CDR2 is YYDKDF (reference sequence). The CDR3 has 15 amino acids. Trimming pared 2 bases from V and 6 bases from J, leaving 16 bases between. Preparing the TCRbeta library involved the use of unique molecular identifiers. Using its own MiXCR run on the PCR reads, TCRdb lists one record per CDR3 protein. This sample has fewer than 550,000 distinct CDR3 sequences, with more than 9.5% found just once. This sequence was found in a female patient aged 2 to 10 who had a stem cell transplant for aplastic anemia, so the T cells may come from the graft donor. The chain carries TRBV15 and TRBJ1-2; D not certain. The sequencing here drew on PBMCs, mostly from graft donor cells, taken 180 days after TCRalphabeta/CD19-depleted stem cell transplant. The CDR3 reads CATSRWPARHHGYTF. The CDR3 nucleotides read TGTGCCACCAGCAGATGGCCAGCGCGCCACCATGGCTACACCTTC.